The TCR beta chain described here comes from a study of T cell responses to AZD1222 COVID-19 vaccine. Method: immunoSEQ multiplex PCR; TCRdb's copy keeps in-frame clones and lacks some. This table has under 150,000 clones, roughly 90% appearing once. This CDR3 has 14 residues. Germline V gene sequence: CDR1 MRHNA, CDR2 SNTAGT. V shed 4 bases and J 10 bases; nucleotides not matched to a gene: 7. The specimen was peripheral blood, collected on day 0 of AZD1222 vaccination. This rearrangement joins TRBV6-4 to TRBJ1-1; 12 bases are a match to TRBD1. The source is an adult in good health. The CDR3 sequence is CASSAFPGQGAAFF. The CDR3 nucleotides read TGTGCCAGCAGTGCGTTCCCGGGACAGGGGGCAGCTTTCTTT.